The T cell receptor (beta chain) under discussion was sequenced for a study of blood T cells in healthy people across ages. The ends were cut back, 1 base at V and 0 bases at J, with 10 bases in the middle. CDR1 SGHTA and CDR2 FQGNSA come from the germline V gene. This CDR3 region has 16 residues. Study-wide results and caveats: More naive CD4+ cells and higher diversity marked long-lived donors relative to aged donors.

Concerning this clonotype: The antigen is not known.

Alongside a J-beta primer mix, a sample-barcoded 5' primer served in a second PCR lasting about 7 to 11 cycles. At least 2.5 million CDR3-containing paired-end reads were obtained per sample. From the 5' RACE reads, TCRdb called clonotypes with MiXCR, one entry per CDR3 protein. The table includes roughly 1,000,000 distinct CDR3 sequences, 20% to 25% detected once. The same data also contributed to another study, on T cells of mothers and their children. That report adds: Primer M1S, used in the second PCR, introduced sample barcodes and 2-4 random nucleotides. The TCR beta CDR3 read count exceeded 9 million for each mother and was 2.5 million to 3 million for each child.

The source is a girl aged 2 to 10 in good health. The sample taken for sequencing was blood. This chain links TRBV7-2 with TRBJ1-3; D is unclear. In nucleotides, the CDR3 is TGTGCCAGCAGCTTAGTTTTTGGAGACTCTGGAAACACCATATATTTT. This sequence encodes CASSLVFGDSGNTIYF.